This T cell receptor (beta chain) was sequenced during a study of PD-1 blockade in mismatch repair-deficient tumors. Whole-study findings and limits: Rapid post-treatment expansion, then contraction, generally preceding radiologic response, marked tumor-resident clones.

A few pembrolizumab responders had their TCRs sequenced. Germline V lookup: CDR1 MNHEY, CDR2 SMNVEV (reference sequence). V was trimmed by 6 bases and J by 2 bases, leaving 9 bases between them. The CDR3 totals 13 residues. As for this clone: Its specificity is not known.

Generated by immunoSEQ multiplex PCR, the TCRdb table keeps only in-frame clones and is missing some. The sample has around 130,000 clones; around nine tenths are singletons. This receptor was identified in an adult with mismatch repair-deficient cancer. The V and J genes are TRBV27 and TRBJ2-3; perhaps TRBD2 as D (5 bases). Sequences were derived from peripheral blood, sampled 72 weeks after starting pembrolizumab. Written as DNA, the CDR3 is TGTGCCAGCAGACCGGGAATCACAGATACGCAGTATTTT. Encoded protein: CASRPGITDTQYF.